This T cell receptor (beta chain) was profiled in a study of beta chain features in type 1 diabetes. About the study: Age, gender, cell numbers and subset yield matched between patients and controls. Study conclusions and caveats: An over-representation of cells with high TCR expression could result from cDNA sequencing. Shorter TCRB CDR3s, moderately but significantly so, were found in Type 1 diabetes patients in all four CD4+ subsets.

Only a few counts were recorded for this clone. The antigen remains unidentified. The CDR3 consists of 15 residues. Losses at the gene ends were 4 bases for V and 7 bases for J; bases not matched to a gene: 8. Germline V gene sequence: CDR1 MRHNA, CDR2 SNTAGT. The study reverse transcribed the entire isolated RNA, so it sequenced expressed TCRB transcripts. TCRdb's copy holds only in-frame clones and misses some; the assay was immunoSEQ multiplex PCR. The sample yields about 240,000 clones, about 15% seen once. The rearrangement joins TRBV6-4 to TRBJ2-1, with 9 bases identical to TRBD2. The TCR comes from a young man with type 1 diabetes. Sequenced sample: naive CD4+ T cells from blood. CDR3 loop: CASSAGTAGGNEQFF. The CDR3 DNA reads as TGTGCCAGCAGTGCCGGGACCGCGGGGGGGAATGAGCAGTTCTTC.